Described below is a single T cell receptor (beta chain) sequence and its context. The antigen remains unidentified. Via MiXCR, TCRdb re-called the reads, giving one row per CDR3 protein. The table records about 920,000 distinct CDR3 sequences, approximately 32% of them present only once. The data were taken from a study of T cell repertoires in cytomegalovirus infection. Deletions cut 4 bases from V and 8 bases from J, with 8 bases between. CDR3 length: 11 residues. CDR1 and CDR2 from the germline V gene are MDHEN and SYDVKM. This clonotype was obtained from a human donor in good health (CMV status not recorded). Some clones in this sample may be carry-over from other donors' samples. The source was cultured CD8+ T cells from PBMCs, collected from culture after CMV antigen stimulation. The rearrangement links TRBV28 to TRBJ1-1; D perhaps matches TRBD1 (5 bases). CDR3 bases: TGTGCCAGCAGTTCGGGGCACGAAGCTTTCTTT. Amino acids: CASSSGHEAFF.